The 24 T cell receptor beta chains given below trace back to one sample, sequenced in a study of circulating CD8 cells and anti-PD-1 response in melanoma. The QIAseq Immune Repertoire TCR panel built the libraries from about 14 ng of total RNA. TCRdb passed the reads through MiXCR, listing each CDR3 protein once. Of 250 or so distinct CDR3 sequences listed, about 8.9% are singletons. Live CD3+CD8+TCRalphabeta+ cells were sorted into four subsets by PD-1 and/or TIGIT. The material was CD8+ T cells from PBMCs, obtained at baseline or after one month of anti-PD-1 therapy (not recorded which). All receptors come from a human donor with melanoma.

As to this clonotype: Likely a read error: the CDR3 ends without its conserved phenylalanine or tryptophan. CDR3 residues: CASSLGPGAYNEQFI. DNA for the CDR3: TGTGCCAGCAGCTTAGGTCCGGGCGCCTACAATGAGCAGTTCATC. The chain employs TRBV7-2 and TRBJ2-1; D remains unclear. Germline assignment: CDR1 SGHTA and CDR2 FQGNSA. V lost 1 base and J 2 bases, leaving 9 bases between the germline ends. The CDR3 contains 15 residues.

By sample share, this clonotype is medium-sized (0.01 to 0.1%). This chain links TRBV5-6 with TRBJ2-1; 9 nucleotides agree with TRBD2. CDR3 length: 18 residues. Germline trimming cut 3 bases from V and 2 bases from J; bases unmatched to any gene: 12. CDR1 and CDR2 from the germline V gene are SGHDT and YYEEEE. The CDR3 DNA follows: TGTGCCAGCAGCTCTAGGGGTCTAGCGGGAAGCCCCTACAATGAGCAGTTCTTC. Protein sequence: CASSSRGLAGSPYNEQFF.

This clonotype has just one count. One end of the junction is discordant with germline, which a read error may explain. V usage is TRBV2 and J usage is TRBJ2-2; D remains ambiguous. Germline CDR1 SNHLY, CDR2 FYNNEI. CDR3 length: 12 amino acids. The CDR3 region has the DNA TGTGCCGGCAGCGCCCTCTCCGGGGAGCTGTTTTTT. Translated: CAGSALSGELFF.

This clonotype is labeled large (0.1 to 1%). The chain employs TRBV2 and TRBJ2-7; the D gene is possibly TRBD2 (5 bases). This CDR3 has 12 amino acids. The V gene's germline CDR1 is SNHLY and CDR2 FYNNEI. V lost 7 bases and J 2 bases, leaving 9 bases between the germline ends. CDR3 nucleotide sequence: TGTGCCAGCAAGGGAGTCGCCTACGAGCAGTACTTC. Translated, it gives CASKGVAYEQYF. Based on the CDR3 plus reference TRBV2 and TRBJ2-7, the full variable domain is EPEVTQTPSHQVTQMGQEVILRCVPISNHLYFYWYRQILGQKVEFLVSFYNNEISEKSEIFDDQFSVERPDGSNFTLKIRSTKLEDSAMYFCASKGVAYEQYFGPGTRLTVT.

This clonotype counts as large. The chain couples TRBV27 to TRBJ1-5, with D possibly TRBD1 on 5 matching bases. This CDR3 has 14 amino acids. Germline CDR1 reads MNHEY; CDR2 reads SMNVEV (reference sequence). Trimming took 4 bases from V and 6 from J, leaving 13 bases between them. This chain's CDR3 is CASSSTGHSQPQHF. CDR3 DNA: TGTGCCAGCAGTTCAACAGGACATTCTCAGCCCCAGCATTTT.

By sample fraction, this clonotype is medium-sized (0.01 to 0.1%). This chain joins TRBV30 and TRBJ2-7; weak D call: TRBD1 (5 bases). Trimming cost V 2 bases and J 5 bases, with 10 bases left between them. CDR3 size: 12 residues. CDR1 and CDR2 from the germline V gene are GTSNPN and SVGIG (reference sequence). The CDR3 spells CAWSQQGNEQYF. The DNA of the CDR3 is TGTGCCTGGAGTCAGCAGGGAAACGAGCAGTACTTC.

This clonotype counts as large (0.1 to 1%). CDR3 amino acids: CSASELGGYEQYF. CDR3 nucleotide sequence: TGCAGTGCTAGTGAACTGGGCGGCTACGAGCAGTACTTC. V gene TRBV20-1 combines with J gene TRBJ2-7; no reliable D call. The CDR3 extends over 13 amino acids. The V end was cut by 3 bases, the J end by 3 bases, with 12 bases between. Germline loops: CDR1 DFQATT, CDR2 SNEGSKA (reference sequence).

In its sample, this clonotype is large. The rearrangement joins TRBV28 to TRBJ2-3, with D perhaps matching TRBD2 (5 bases). Germline assignment: CDR1 MDHEN and CDR2 SYDVKM. V dropped 7 bases and J dropped 1 base, with 6 bases sitting between them. The CDR3 runs to 12 residues. The CDR3 sequence: CASNGGTDTQYF. The CDR3, as DNA: TGTGCCAGCAACGGGGGCACAGATACGCAGTATTTT.

This clonotype qualifies as large. V is TRBV20-1 and J is TRBJ2-7; TRBD2 matches at 12 bases. Germline V gene sequence: CDR1 DFQATT, CDR2 SNEGSKA (reference sequence). The CDR3 has 17 residues. V shed 4 bases, J shed 5 bases, and the junction held 15 bases outside the gene matches. As DNA, the CDR3 is TGCAGTGCTACCCGAATTTCCCTGACTAGCGGGGGTCACGAGCAGTACTTC. Amino acid sequence: CSATRISLTSGGHEQYF.

This clonotype ranks as hyperexpanded. The rearrangement links TRBV7-2 to TRBJ2-1, with D perhaps matching TRBD2 (6 bases). The CDR3 length is 15 residues. The V and J ends lost 4 bases and 2 bases respectively, with 12 bases between them. Looked up from germline, CDR1 is SGHTA and CDR2 is FQGNSA. This CDR3 reads CASSSGSGAYNEQFF. CDR3 DNA: TGTGCCAGCAGCTCCGGCTCGGGGGCCTACAATGAGCAGTTCTTC.

This clonotype rates as medium-sized (0.01 to 0.1%). The chain couples TRBV5-4 to TRBJ2-3; 8 positions match TRBD1. CDR1 is SGHNT and CDR2 is YYREEE in the germline V gene (reference sequence). V was clipped by 9 bases and J by 3 bases; unmatched bases: 6. The CDR3 contains 13 residues. CDR3 in DNA: TGTGCCACAAACAGGGGGTGGACAGATACGCAGTATTTT. Encoded protein: CATNRGWTDTQYF.

This clonotype was counted between two and nine times. Possible read error: a much larger clone is one base away. CDR3 sequence: CASSEAWDYEQYF. The DNA for the CDR3 is TGTGCCAGCAGTGAAGCTTGGGACTACGAGCAGTACTTC. The chain recombines TRBV2 with TRBJ2-7, with no clear D. CDR3 length: 13 residues. Deletions cut 0 bases from V and 3 bases from J, with 6 bases between. Germline V gives CDR1 SNHLY, CDR2 FYNNEI.

This clonotype is judged large. The gene calls are TRBV29-1 and TRBJ1-4, with unresolved D. The germline gives CDR1 SQVTM, CDR2 ANQGSEA. The CDR3 contains 13 residues. The V end lost 2 bases, the J end lost 0 bases, and 4 bases lay between the germline ends. DNA of the CDR3: TGCAGCGTTGAATACGCAACTAATGAAAAACTGTTTTTT. Translation gives CSVEYATNEKLFF.

This clonotype is medium-sized by share. This rearrangement joins TRBV13 to TRBJ1-2; 8 bases are shared with TRBD1. V shed 0 bases and J 8 bases; nucleotides not matched to a gene: 2. The germline V gene encodes CDR1 PRHDT and CDR2 FYEKMQ (reference sequence). This CDR3 spans 13 amino acids. The CDR3 protein is CASSLGQGDGYTF. CDR3 DNA sequence: TGTGCCAGCAGCTTAGGACAGGGGGACGGCTACACCTTC.

This clonotype is labeled large. The genes are TRBV20-1 and TRBJ2-7; 10 bases match TRBD1. CDR1 is DFQATT, CDR2 SNEGSKA, per germline (reference sequence). This CDR3 contains 13 residues. The ends lost 6 bases at V and 4 bases at J; junction bases unmatched: 6. CDR3 bases: TGCAGTGCCCGGACAGGGGGGTCGTACGAGCAGTACTTC. Translating it yields CSARTGGSYEQYF.

Notes on this clonotype: Likely a read error: the CDR3 ends without its conserved phenylalanine or tryptophan. This chain connects TRBV24-1 to TRBJ2-1, with 8 bases lining up with TRBD2. Germline CDR1 reads KGHDR; CDR2 reads SFDVKD. This CDR3 contains 13 residues. V lost 4 bases, J lost 8 bases, and 3 bases stayed unmatched. The CDR3: CATSDLTSDEQFL. The DNA of the CDR3 is TGTGCCACCAGTGACCTGACTAGCGATGAGCAGTTCCTC.

This clonotype is classed as medium-sized. One end of the junction does not line up with germline, which may come from a read error. This chain links TRBV6-6 with TRBJ2-7; D possibly corresponds to TRBD2 (7 bases). The germline V gene encodes CDR1 MNHNY and CDR2 SVGAGI (reference sequence). The CDR3 extends over 14 amino acids. The CDR3 nucleotides are TGCGCCAGCACTGGGGGGGCCGCGTCGCACGAGCAGTACTTC. Translation: CASTGGAASHEQYF.

This clonotype is labeled medium-sized. The rearrangement links TRBV19 to TRBJ1-1; D ambiguous. Germline CDR1 and CDR2: LNHDA and SQIVND (reference sequence). Between the trimmed V and J ends, which lost 0 bases and 4 bases, there was a span of 6 bases. This CDR3 has 13 amino acids. CDR3 region: CASSIDLSTEAFF. CDR3 DNA sequence: TGTGCCAGTAGTATAGATCTAAGCACTGAAGCTTTCTTT. Supplemented by reference TRBV19 and TRBJ1-1, the full variable domain reads DGGITQSPKYLFRKEGQNVTLSCEQNLNHDAMYWYRQDPGQGLRLIYYSQIVNDFQKGDIAEGYSVSREKKESFPLTVTSAQKNPTAFYLCASSIDLSTEAFFGQGTRLTVV.

In its sample, this clonotype is large. The chain carries TRBV3-1 and TRBJ2-3, with TRBD2 as a possible D gene (5 bases). The CDR3 spans 14 residues. The V end was cut by 4 bases, the J end by 2 bases, with 10 bases between. From germline, CDR1 is LGHDT and CDR2 YNNKEL (reference sequence). The CDR3, as DNA: TGTGCCAGCAGCCTTGGACTCACCACAGATACGCAGTATTTT. This codes for CASSLGLTTDTQYF.

The chain links TRBV27 to TRBJ2-5; D is ambiguous. V gave up 3 bases and J gave up 7 bases, with 3 bases separating them. Germline V lookup: CDR1 MNHEY, CDR2 SMNVEV (reference sequence). The CDR3 has 10 amino acids. CDR3 loop: CASSLRTQYF. CDR3 coding DNA: TGTGCCAGCAGTTTGAGGACCCAGTACTTC.

Judged by abundance, this clonotype is large (0.1 to 1%). The chain uses TRBV2 and TRBJ2-1; no clear D. Germline CDR1 is SNHLY and CDR2 is FYNNEI. This CDR3 has 11 residues. The V gene lost 6 bases and the J gene lost 10 bases, with 10 bases spanning the gap. DNA for the CDR3: TGTGCCAGCAGCTCCGGTTGGGAGCAGTTCTTC. Its translation is CASSSGWEQFF.

By share, this clonotype counts as large. V usage is TRBV28 and J usage is TRBJ1-2; D remains unclear. The CDR3 contains 15 residues. Germline CDR1 and CDR2: MDHEN and SYDVKM. The V gene lost 1 base and the J gene lost 5 bases, with 14 bases spanning the gap. CDR3 bases: TGTGCCAGCAGTTTATCAAGCTGGGGAACTTATGGCTACACCTTC. Protein product: CASSLSSWGTYGYTF.

A word on this clonotype: A much more abundant neighbour one base away suggests this may be a read error. The chain carries TRBV28 and TRBJ2-7; tentatively, D is TRBD2 (6 bases). Per the germline V gene, CDR1 is MDHEN and CDR2 is SYDVKM. CDR3 length equals 16 residues. The CDR3 DNA follows: TGTGCCGGCAGTACCAGGGACTCTAGGCGGTACTACGAGCAGTACTTC. Translating it yields CAGSTRDSRRYYEQYF.

This clonotype was observed a few times. The chain is built from TRBV19 and TRBJ1-2; 8 bases are shared with TRBD1. Germline CDR1 LNHDA, CDR2 SQIVND (reference sequence). The CDR3 runs 14 residues. The V segment lost 3 bases and the J segment 3 bases; nucleotides outside the gene matches: 3. Here the CDR3 DNA reads TGTGCCAGTAGTATCGACAGGGGACACTATGGCTACACCTTC. This gives the protein CASSIDRGHYGYTF.